The 9 T cell receptor beta chains listed next were all sequenced from one sample in a study of Ad26.COV2.S vaccination and SARS-CoV-2 variants. Treatment noted: roughly 18 received Ad26.COV2.S at low or high dose, single or two shots; 5 received placebo; per-sample allocation not given. Samples came from day 63 after the first vaccine or placebo injection. Libraries were prepared by immunoSEQ multiplex PCR; TCRdb keeps only in-frame clonotypes and omits some of them. The table lists about 400,000 clones, 83% of them singletons. The source was peripheral blood, collected in a trial of Ad26.COV2.S vaccine versus placebo. These receptors were taken from a person between 18 and 59 years old who received the Ad26.COV2.S COVID-19 vaccine or a placebo.

The V call is TRBV11-2, the J call TRBJ2-1, with 7 bases lining up with TRBD2. The germline V gene has CDR1 SGHAT and CDR2 FQNNGV. Trimming cost V 3 bases and J 4 bases; bases outside gene matches: 12. The CDR3 is 17 amino acids. The CDR3 region has the DNA TGTGCCAGCAGCTTGGGGGGGGTGACCTCCTTTTACAATGAGCAGTTCTTC. Protein product: CASSLGGVTSFYNEQFF.

This chain connects TRBV5-1 to TRBJ1-4; a possible D gene is TRBD1 (6 bases). Germline values: CDR1 SGHRS, CDR2 YFSETQ. The CDR3 is 18 residues long. V was cut by 2 bases and J by 8 bases, with 25 bases left in between. The CDR3 sequence: CASSFLGYEQGSKEKLFF. CDR3 bases: TGCGCCAGCAGCTTTCTGGGGTACGAACAGGGCTCAAAGGAAAAACTGTTTTTT.

The chain combines TRBV18 with TRBJ2-7; TRBD2 matches at 9 bases. Germline CDR1 KGHSH, CDR2 LQKENI. This CDR3 spans 15 amino acids. The junction had 5 bases not matched to a gene; V was cut back by 2 bases and J by 3 bases. The CDR3 coding sequence is TGTGCCAGCTCACCAACTAGCGGGCCGGACTACGAGCAGTACTTC. It is translated as CASSPTSGPDYEQYF.

This clone has more than one count but fewer than ten. The genes are TRBV4-3 and TRBJ1-6, with 7 bases fitting TRBD1. The CDR3 runs to 16 residues. V was pared by 4 bases and J by 10 bases, with 13 bases of the junction left unmatched. CDR1 is LGHNA, CDR2 YSLEER, per germline. The CDR3 coding sequence is TGCGCCAGCAGCCCTTCTATGACAGGGAGGACATCACCCCTCCACTTT. This gives the protein CASSPSMTGRTSPLHF.

This chain joins TRBV9 and TRBJ2-5; D may match TRBD1 or TRBD2 (5 bases each). CDR3 length: 13 amino acids. Germline-derived CDR1 and CDR2 are SGDLS and YYNGEE. V was pared by 4 bases and J by 2 bases, with 9 bases between. Here the CDR3 reads CASSLGTQETQYF. The CDR3 region has the DNA TGTGCCAGCAGCCTCGGGACGCAAGAGACCCAGTACTTC.

This clone was detected many times. This chain uses TRBV3-1 (or the pseudogene TRBV3-2) with TRBJ1-3; 9 bases map to TRBD1. V shed 5 bases and J 7 bases; nucleotides not matched to a gene: 3. Germline V gene data show CDR1 as LGHDT and CDR2 as YNNKEL (reference sequence). The CDR3 is 13 amino acids. The CDR3 coding sequence is TGTGCCAGCAGCTATGGACAGGGGAACACCATATATTTT. This gives the protein CASSYGQGNTIYF.

This chain connects TRBV7-2 to TRBJ2-5, with 10 bases lining up with TRBD2. The CDR3 consists of 15 residues. The J segment lost 2 bases and the V segment lost 4 bases, leaving 4 bases of the junction unmatched. Germline V CDR1 and CDR2: SGHTA, FQGNSA. CDR3 protein: CASSSQAGGQETQYF. CDR3 coding DNA: TGTGCCAGCAGCTCACAAGCGGGGGGGCAAGAGACCCAGTACTTC.

This clone was picked up a small number of times. The V gene is TRBV7-6, the J gene TRBJ2-3, with TRBD2 identical over 10 bases. The CDR3 is 17 residues long. The junction had 9 bases not matched to a gene; V was cut back by 5 bases and J by 1 base. Germline CDR1 SGHVS, CDR2 FNYEAQ. The CDR3 DNA sequence: TGTGCCAGCAGCCGTGGCTTAGCGGGGGGAGGCACAGATACGCAGTATTTT. Its protein is CASSRGLAGGGTDTQYF.

The chain couples TRBV12-3 or TRBV12-4 to TRBJ2-2; the D is unclear. This CDR3 contains 13 residues. V was pared by 6 bases and J by 1 base, with 6 bases between. The DNA of the CDR3 is TGTGCCAGCAGGTCTCAGAACACCGGGGAGCTGTTTTTT. It specifies CASRSQNTGELFF.